Each of the 26 T cell receptor beta chains below was sequenced from the same sample in a study of tumor and adjacent non-tumor tissue in lung cancer. RNA was extracted from bulk tissue without any cell sorting. Distant lung tissue was collected more than 3 cm away from the tumor edge. TCRbeta libraries were built with three rounds of nested PCR, modified from ARM-PCR. One entry per CDR3 protein results from TCRdb running MiXCR on the multiplex PCR reads. The sample lists about 77,000 distinct CDR3 sequences, just over 75% occurring once. The sequenced sample consisted of distant non-tumor lung tissue. The receptor source for this set is a man between 65 and 85 years old with non-small cell lung cancer.

The chain employs TRBV9 and TRBJ2-3, with D possibly matching TRBD1 (5 bases). The germline gives CDR1 SGDLS, CDR2 YYNGEE. The CDR3 has 13 amino acids. V shed 4 bases and J shed 7 bases, with 13 bases lying between them. CDR3 sequence reads: CASSPTDRYTQYF. CDR3 DNA: TGTGCCAGCAGCCCCACAGACAGATATACGCAGTATTTT.

Turning to this clonotype: The germline gene is not matched at one end of the junction; a read error may be the cause. The chain carries TRBV28 and TRBJ1-1, with D tentatively TRBD1 (6 bases). The CDR3 totals 14 residues. Germline V lookup: CDR1 MDHEN, CDR2 SYDVKM. CDR3 sequence: CASSLGGPNTEGFF. The CDR3, as DNA: TGTGCCAGCAGCTTAGGGGGACCCAACACTGAAGGTTTCTTT.

V gene TRBV5-1 combines with J gene TRBJ1-6; D is uncertain. Germline V CDR1 and CDR2: SGHRS, YFSETQ. V shed 5 bases and J shed 10 bases, with 19 bases lying between them. This CDR3 has 15 residues. For the CDR3, the DNA is TGCGCCAGCAGGCAGGATCTTCGCGCGAACTCACCCCTCCACTTT. It encodes CASRQDLRANSPLHF.

The gene calls are TRBV5-6 and TRBJ2-2, with D perhaps assigned TRBD1 or TRBD2 (5 bases each). The CDR3 spans 16 residues. Germline CDR1 SGHDT, CDR2 YYEEEE. Trimming took off 6 bases at V and 7 bases at J, with 22 bases between the two ends. CDR3 coding DNA: TGTGCCAGCATCTTTGGAACGGGGAACACAGGCGGGGAGCTGTTTTTT. Protein sequence: CASIFGTGNTGGELFF. Based on the CDR3 plus reference TRBV5-6 and TRBJ2-2, the full variable domain is DAGVTQSPTHLIKTRGQQVTLRCSPKSGHDTVSWYQQALGQGPQFIFQYYEEEERQRGNFPDRFSGHQFPNYSSELNVNALLLGDSALYLCASIFGTGNTGGELFFGEGSRLTVL.

CDR3 nucleotides: TGTGTCGGCAGTGAATCCAGTTTTATGCAGTATTTT. Translation gives CVGSESSFMQYF. V gene TRBV6-1 combines with J gene TRBJ2-3, with no clear D. Germline CDR1 and CDR2: MNHNS and SASEGT. The length of the CDR3 is 12 residues.

The V call is TRBV10-3, the J call TRBJ2-7; 7 bases line up with TRBD1. The CDR3 totals 14 residues. V gave up 7 bases and J gave up 3 bases; unmatched junction bases: 9. Germline V gene sequence: CDR1 ENHRY, CDR2 SYGVKD. The CDR3, as DNA: TGTGCCATCATTAAGAGGGACAGCTTCTACGAGCAGTACTTC. It yields the protein CAIIKRDSFYEQYF.

This clonotype was picked up one time. A junction boundary mismatches the germline segment, possibly from a read error. This chain connects TRBV10-2 to TRBJ2-1; D is perhaps TRBD1 or TRBD2 (5 bases each). Germline CDR1 is WSHSY and CDR2 is SAAADI. The length of the CDR3 is 15 residues. The CDR3 loop is CASKFPGPSSHDQFF. CDR3 DNA sequence: TGCGCCAGCAAGTTCCCGGGACCCTCTTCTCATGACCAGTTCTTC.

This clonotype was counted only a few times. A much more abundant neighbour one base away suggests this may be a read error. The chain carries TRBV12-3 or TRBV12-4 and TRBJ1-5, with 7 positions matching TRBD1. This CDR3 comprises 16 residues. For the CDR3, the DNA is TGTGCCAGCAGTCTCACGCAGGGGGTGAGCAATCAGCCCCAGAATTTT. Encoded protein: CASSLTQGVSNQPQNF.

The chain combines TRBV20-1 with TRBJ1-6, with 8 bases lining up with TRBD1. V dropped 6 bases and J dropped 10; count of bases not matched to a gene: 11. Germline V gene lookup returns CDR1 DFQATT and CDR2 SNEGSKA (reference sequence). The CDR3 consists of 14 residues. CDR3 sequence reads: CSASDRGKKSPLHF. The DNA of the CDR3 is TGCAGTGCGTCTGACAGGGGAAAGAAATCACCCCTCCACTTT.

This clonotype was seen just once. The final CDR3 position lacks the conserved phenylalanine or tryptophan, pointing to a likely read error. The chain recombines TRBV13 with TRBJ2-2, with D tentatively TRBD2 (5 bases). The V and J ends lost 3 bases and 5 bases respectively, with 7 bases between them. There are 13 residues in the CDR3. Germline lookup yields CDR1 PRHDT and CDR2 FYEKMQ (reference sequence). The CDR3 loop reads CASSFGLTGELFY. DNA for the CDR3: TGTGCCAGCAGCTTCGGACTTACCGGGGAGCTGTTTTAT.

This clonotype appeared once. This may come from a read error, since a much larger clone is one base off. CDR3 DNA sequence: TGTGCCAGCAGCGACAGGGAAACCTACGAGCATTACTTC. Its translation: CASSDRETYEHYF. The V gene is TRBV28, the J gene TRBJ2-7; 7 bases line up with TRBD1. CDR3 size: 13 residues. CDR1 and CDR2 from the germline V gene are MDHEN and SYDVKM.

In the case of this clonotype: Sequence at one end of the junction differs from germline and may be a read error. This chain connects TRBV7-9 to TRBJ2-7; TRBD1 is a possible D gene (6 bases). CDR1 SEHNR and CDR2 FQNEAQ come from the germline V gene (reference sequence). The CDR3 contains 12 residues. CDR3 nucleotide sequence: TGTGACAGCAGCTTCCAGGGGTTGAAGCAGTACTTC. Protein sequence: CDSSFQGLKQYF.

Note on this clonotype: The germline gene is not matched at one end of the junction; a read error may be the cause. The rearrangement uses TRBV6-6 and TRBJ2-7; D is perhaps TRBD2 (6 bases). Germline V CDR1 and CDR2: MNHNY, SVGAGI (reference sequence). The CDR3 has 14 amino acids. This CDR3 is CASSLPGLNYDQYF. The CDR3 region has the DNA TGTGCCAGCAGTCTCCCGGGACTCAACTACGACCAGTACTTC.

The chain carries TRBV10-2 and TRBJ2-2; the D call may be TRBD1 or TRBD2 (5 bases each). This CDR3 has 14 amino acids. CDR1 and CDR2 (germline): WSHSY, SAAADI. Trimming removed 9 bases from V and 8 bases from J, with 19 bases in between. This CDR3 reads CASRLPGPRGELFF. CDR3 nucleotides: TGCGCCAGTCGGCTACCGGGGCCGAGGGGGGAGCTGTTTTTT.

Comments on this clonotype: At one end the junction does not follow the germline gene, possibly because of a read error. This chain connects TRBV12-5 to TRBJ2-5; TRBD2 agrees at 15 bases. Germline values: CDR1 LGHNT, CDR2 FRNRAP. The CDR3 sequence is 16 residues long. CDR3 region: CAIGQGLAGGQETQYF. CDR3 bases: TGTGCTATTGGCCAAGGACTAGCGGGGGGGCAAGAGACACAGTACTTC.

V is TRBV4-1 and J is TRBJ2-1; D not certain. V lost 1 base to trimming and J lost 9 bases, with 13 bases between them. Germline assignment: CDR1 MGHRA and CDR2 YSYEKL. The CDR3 consists of 14 residues. CDR3: CASSQVGDGVEQFF. CDR3 nucleotides: TGCGCCAGCAGCCAAGTAGGCGATGGGGTTGAGCAGTTCTTC.

About this clonotype: At one end the junction does not follow the germline gene, possibly because of a read error. The chain recombines TRBV5-1 with TRBJ2-2; D could derive from TRBD1 or TRBD2 (5 bases each). The CDR3 covers 16 residues. Germline CDR1 is SGHRS and CDR2 is YFSETQ. CDR3 sequence: CASTLYTLTDTGKLFF. CDR3 sequence (DNA): TGCGCCAGCACCTTATATACTCTGACGGACACCGGGAAGCTGTTTTTT. Together with reference TRBV5-1 and TRBJ2-2, the CDR3 gives the full variable domain: KAGVTQTPRYLIKTRGQQVTLSCSPISGHRSVSWYQQTPGQGLQFLFEYFSETQRNKGNFPGRFSGRQFSNSRSEMNVSTLELGDSALYLCASTLYTLTDTGKLFFGEGSRLTVL.

This clonotype was seen repeatedly, ten times or more. The chain employs TRBV20-1 and TRBJ2-3, with TRBD2 identical over 7 bases. Germline CDR1 reads DFQATT; CDR2 reads SNEGSKA (reference sequence). J gave up 0 bases and V 4 bases, and 4 bases lay outside the gene matches. CDR3 length equals 14 residues. CDR3: CSAKLAPSTDTQYF. The CDR3 nucleotides read TGCAGTGCTAAACTAGCGCCTAGCACAGATACGCAGTATTTT.

Concerning this clonotype itself: A single base separates this from a much larger clone, so it may be a read error. The chain has TRBV5-6 and TRBJ2-3; no clear D. This CDR3 is 15 amino acids long. Per the germline V gene, CDR1 is SGHDT and CDR2 is YYEEEE. CDR3 region: CASTLSATSTDTQYF. The CDR3 DNA follows: TGTGCCAGCACCTTGTCAGCGACTAGCACAGATACGCAGTATTTT.

In regard to this clonotype: No conserved phenylalanine or tryptophan ends this CDR3, so it is likely a read error. The chain is built from TRBV29-1 and TRBJ2-7; possible D gene TRBD1, 6 bases. V dropped 4 bases and J dropped 2 bases, with 15 bases sitting between them. Germline V gene lookup returns CDR1 SQVTM and CDR2 ANQGSEA. This CDR3 has 14 amino acids. CDR3 amino acids: CSVAWSTGAYEQYL. DNA of the CDR3: TGCAGCGTTGCATGGTCGACAGGAGCCTACGAGCAGTACTTA.

J is TRBJ2-6 and V is TRBV6-2 or TRBV6-3; D uncertain. The CDR3 sequence is 12 residues long. Germline lookup yields CDR1 MNHEY and CDR2 SVGEGT. The ends were cut back, 8 bases at V and 5 bases at J, with 7 bases in the middle. The CDR3 sequence is CASRTWANVLTF. For the CDR3, the DNA is TGTGCCAGCCGTACCTGGGCCAACGTCCTGACTTTC.

The chain couples TRBV28 to TRBJ1-6; 9 bases are shared with TRBD1. CDR3 length: 15 residues. The V gene end was trimmed by 4 bases and the J gene end by 14 bases; junction bases not matched to a gene: 12. Germline CDR1 MDHEN, CDR2 SYDVKM. CDR3 sequence (DNA): TGTGCCAGCAGTTCGGAACAGGGGGCTGGACCATCCCTCCACTTT. Protein product: CASSSEQGAGPSLHF.

Comments on this clonotype: One end of the junction varies from germline; a read error may be responsible. The rearrangement joins TRBV11-3 to TRBJ1-1; 7 bases are shared with TRBD1. Looked up from germline, CDR1 is SGHNT and CDR2 is YENEEA. The CDR3 length is 16 residues. CDR3 bases: TGTGTCAGCAGCTTCCGGGACAGAACCCTGAGCACTGAGGTTTTCTTT. Residues: CVSSFRDRTLSTEVFF.

With regard to this clonotype: Compared with germline, one end of the junction differs, possibly owing to a read error. This rearrangement joins TRBV6-5 to TRBJ1-4, with a possible D match to TRBD1 (5 bases). The CDR3 consists of 17 residues. Germline V gene lookup returns CDR1 MNHEY and CDR2 SVGAGI. The CDR3 nucleotides read TGCGCCAGCAGCCTACTCGGGAGGGGACGGCTTAATGAAAAAATGTTTTTT. It yields the protein CASSLLGRGRLNEKMFF.

Concerning this clonotype: The junction departs from the called germline gene at one end, perhaps through a read error. V and J are TRBV5-1 and TRBJ2-2; the D gene is possibly TRBD2 (6 bases). The CDR3 runs to 17 residues. Per germline, CDR1 SGHRS and CDR2 YFSETQ. CDR3 in amino acids: CASNLEDEGDSTGEPFF. In DNA form, the CDR3 reads TGCGCCAGCAACTTGGAGGATGAAGGGGACTCGACCGGGGAGCCGTTTTTT. The full variable domain, rest sourced from reference TRBV5-1 and TRBJ2-2, is KAGVTQTPRYLIKTRGQQVTLSCSPISGHRSVSWYQQTPGQGLQFLFEYFSETQRNKGNFPGRFSGRQFSNSRSEMNVSTLELGDSALYLCASNLEDEGDSTGEPFFGEGSRLTVL.

Points on this clonotype: The CDR3 ends on some other residue instead of the conserved phenylalanine or tryptophan, so this is likely a read error. The DNA for the CDR3 is TGTGCCAGCATCCTGGGACATGGCTACACCTCC. Translating it yields CASILGHGYTS. The chain employs TRBV12-3 or TRBV12-4 and TRBJ1-2, with D perhaps matching TRBD1 (5 bases). The CDR3 has 11 amino acids. The V gene lost 7 bases and the J gene lost 6 bases, with 9 bases spanning the gap.